The clone carrying this TCR beta chain appeared a single time. No antigen is known for it. This sample is drawn from a study of graft-versus-host responses after intestinal transplantation. Across the whole study: For two to four years after anti-thymocyte globulin induction, all recipients took tacrolimus and steroids.

Generated by immunoSEQ multiplex PCR, the TCRdb table keeps only in-frame clones and is missing some. The sample lists around 130,000 clones, 90% to 95% occurring once. CDR1 is SGHNT and CDR2 is YYREEE in the germline V gene (reference sequence). Trimming removed 6 bases from V and 3 bases from J, with 16 bases in between. There are 14 residues in the CDR3. Whole-study findings and limits: Recipient marrow held GvH clones, some first seen in ileum or blood.

The specimen comprised unstimulated CD4+ T cells sorted from spleen or lymph node cells, sampled before intestinal transplant. The source of this sequence is a human donor who received an intestinal transplant. The chain recombines TRBV5-4 with TRBJ2-7, with D tentatively TRBD1 or TRBD2 (5 bases each). The DNA for the CDR3 is TGTGCCAGCAAAGGGTCCTGGGACGACTACGAGCAGTACTTC. Its protein is CASKGSWDDYEQYF.